This passage covers 9 T cell receptor beta chains from one sample sequenced in a study of blood T cell repertoires in COVID-19. Only in-frame clones appear in the TCRdb table, and some are missing; sequencing was by immunoSEQ multiplex PCR. The sample gives about 140,000 clones, 80% to 85% of which show up once; about 8.9% is in the top ten. Source material: peripheral blood. The source of these receptors is a man aged 30-40 years with COVID-19, enrolled during active disease.

The V and J genes are TRBV7-3 and TRBJ2-7; D not resolved. The CDR3 loop spans 13 amino acids. The V end lost 5 bases, the J end lost 4 bases, and 12 bases lay between the germline ends. In germline, CDR1 is SGHTA, CDR2 FQGTGA. The CDR3 is CASSPITRYEQYF. In nucleotides, the CDR3 is TGTGCCAGCAGCCCTATTACCCGATACGAGCAGTACTTC.

The genes are TRBV7-2 and TRBJ1-4; the match to TRBD1 covers 10 bases. Germline trimming cut 5 bases from V and 7 bases from J; bases unmatched to any gene: 7. This CDR3 is 15 amino acids long. Germline values: CDR1 SGHTA, CDR2 FQGNSA. CDR3 DNA sequence: TGTGCCAGCAGCACCGGGGACAGGGGTGGTGAAAAACTGTTTTTT. It is translated as CASSTGDRGGEKLFF.

This clone appeared once. The V call is TRBV10-2, the J call TRBJ2-3; 7 positions match TRBD1. Trimming cost V 8 bases and J 2 bases; bases outside gene matches: 7. CDR3 length: 14 amino acids. The V gene's germline CDR1 is WSHSY and CDR2 SAAADI. This CDR3 reads CASGDRGYTDTQYF. The CDR3 DNA follows: TGCGCCAGCGGGGACAGAGGGTACACAGATACGCAGTATTTT.

As to this clone: Other nucleotide sequences from this sample produce the same CDR3. V usage is TRBV10-3 and J usage is TRBJ1-2; D may be TRBD1 (6 bases). Per germline, CDR1 ENHRY and CDR2 SYGVKD. Trimming left V 6 bases short and J 2 bases short, with 13 bases between. The CDR3 is made up of 14 amino acids. The CDR3 sequence: CAIRADRTNYGYTF. CDR3 nucleotides: TGTGCCATCAGGGCAGACAGGACCAACTATGGCTACACCTTC.

V and J are TRBV28 and TRBJ2-2, with 8 positions matching TRBD2. This CDR3 contains 16 residues. The ends lost 2 bases at V and 4 bases at J; junction bases unmatched: 6. Germline CDR1 reads MDHEN; CDR2 reads SYDVKM. CDR3 in amino acids: CASSLGASGFTGELFF. CDR3 DNA sequence: TGTGCCAGCAGTTTAGGGGCTAGCGGGTTCACCGGGGAGCTGTTTTTT.

Only one count was recorded for this clone. The chain couples TRBV6-5 to TRBJ2-7; 10 bases align to TRBD1. CDR1 is MNHEY, CDR2 SVGAGI, per germline. V gave up 5 bases and J gave up 3 bases; unmatched junction bases: 7. The CDR3 sequence is 15 residues long. The CDR3 DNA sequence: TGTGCCAGCAGTAGCAGTGGGACAGGGGACTACGAGCAGTACTTC. It encodes CASSSSGTGDYEQYF.

The rearrangement links TRBV4-1 to TRBJ2-7; D might be TRBD2 (6 bases). Germline CDR1 and CDR2: MGHRA and YSYEKL. CDR3 size: 16 residues. V lost 1 base and J 4 bases, leaving 17 bases between the germline ends. The CDR3, as DNA: TGCGCCAGCAGCCAAGTCATCGGGACTCCCATGTACGAGCAGTACTTC. It yields the protein CASSQVIGTPMYEQYF.

This chain uses TRBV7-9 with TRBJ2-7; 13 positions agree with TRBD2. With 4 bases clipped from V and 3 bases from J, the junction kept 9 bases outside the gene matches. This CDR3 has 17 residues. The germline V gene has CDR1 SEHNR and CDR2 FQNEAQ (reference sequence). The CDR3 loop is CASSSNPGLAGSYEQYF. In DNA, the CDR3 is TGTGCCAGCAGCTCAAATCCGGGACTAGCGGGAAGCTACGAGCAGTACTTC.

In its sample, this clone was seen once. The chain couples TRBV7-9 to TRBJ1-5; D not certain. V shed 0 bases and J shed 3 bases, with 18 bases lying between them. Germline loops: CDR1 SEHNR, CDR2 FQNEAQ (reference sequence). The CDR3 runs to 18 residues. The CDR3 region has the DNA TGTGCCAGCAGCTTAGCGTCTGGCGGCTCTCCCAACAATCAGCCCCAGCATTTT. Its protein is CASSLASGGSPNNQPQHF.